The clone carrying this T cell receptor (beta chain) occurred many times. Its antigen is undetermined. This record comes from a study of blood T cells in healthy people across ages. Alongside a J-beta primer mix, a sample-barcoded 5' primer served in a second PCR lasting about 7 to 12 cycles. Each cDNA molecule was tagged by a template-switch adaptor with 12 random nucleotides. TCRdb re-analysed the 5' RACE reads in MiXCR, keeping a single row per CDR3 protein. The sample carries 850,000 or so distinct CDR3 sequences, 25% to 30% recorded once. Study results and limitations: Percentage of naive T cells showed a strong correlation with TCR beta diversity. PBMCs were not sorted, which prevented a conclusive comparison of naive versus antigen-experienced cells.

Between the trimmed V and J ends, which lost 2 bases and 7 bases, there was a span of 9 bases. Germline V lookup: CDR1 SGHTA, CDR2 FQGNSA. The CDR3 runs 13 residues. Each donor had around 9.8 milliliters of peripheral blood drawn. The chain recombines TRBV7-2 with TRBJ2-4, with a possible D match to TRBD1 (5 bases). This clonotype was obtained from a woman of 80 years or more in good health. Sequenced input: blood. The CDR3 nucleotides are TGTGCCAGCAGCTTATTGGGGCAGAACATTCAGTACTTC. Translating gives CASSLLGQNIQYF.